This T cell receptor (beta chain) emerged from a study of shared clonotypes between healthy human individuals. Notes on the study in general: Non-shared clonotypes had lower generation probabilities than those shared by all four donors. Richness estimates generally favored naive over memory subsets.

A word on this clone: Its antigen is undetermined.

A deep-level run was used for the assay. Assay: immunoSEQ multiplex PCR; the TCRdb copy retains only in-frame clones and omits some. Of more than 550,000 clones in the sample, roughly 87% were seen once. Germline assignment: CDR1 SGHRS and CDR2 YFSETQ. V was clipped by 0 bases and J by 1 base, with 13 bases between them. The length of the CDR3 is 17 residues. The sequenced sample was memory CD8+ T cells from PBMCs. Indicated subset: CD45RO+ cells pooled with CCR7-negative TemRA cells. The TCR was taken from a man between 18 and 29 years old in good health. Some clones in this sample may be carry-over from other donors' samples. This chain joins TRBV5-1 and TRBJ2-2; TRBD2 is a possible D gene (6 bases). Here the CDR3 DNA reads TGCGCCAGCAGCTTGGCGGCGGCGGGGCGGAACACCGGGGAGCTGTTTTTT. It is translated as CASSLAAAGRNTGELFF.